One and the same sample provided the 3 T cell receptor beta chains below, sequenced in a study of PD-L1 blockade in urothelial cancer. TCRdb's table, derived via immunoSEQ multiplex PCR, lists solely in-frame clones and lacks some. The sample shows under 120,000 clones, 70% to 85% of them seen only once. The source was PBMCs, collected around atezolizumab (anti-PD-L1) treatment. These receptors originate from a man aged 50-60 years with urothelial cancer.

CDR3 residues: CASSLRGSGGSGELFF. CDR3 nucleotide sequence: TGTGCCAGCAGCTTACGTGGGTCCGGCGGGAGTGGGGAGCTGTTTTTT. The rearrangement joins TRBV7-9 to TRBJ2-2, with 7 positions matching TRBD2. The CDR3 has 16 residues. Germline CDR1 reads SEHNR; CDR2 reads FQNEAQ (reference sequence). V gave up 2 bases and J gave up 8 bases; unmatched junction bases: 11. The entire variable domain, with the rest obtained from reference TRBV7-9 and TRBJ2-2, is as follows: DTGVSQNPRHKITKRGQNVTFRCDPISEHNRLYWYRQTLGQGPEFLTYFQNEAQLEKSRLLSDRFSAERPKGSFSTLEIQRTEQGDSAMYLCASSLRGSGGSGELFFGEGSRLTVL.

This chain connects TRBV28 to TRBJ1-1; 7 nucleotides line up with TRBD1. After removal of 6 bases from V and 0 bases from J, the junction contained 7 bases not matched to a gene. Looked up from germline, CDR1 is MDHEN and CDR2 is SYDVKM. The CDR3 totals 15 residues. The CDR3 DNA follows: TGTGCCAGCAGGGGGCAGACAGGGTTGAACACTGAAGCTTTCTTT. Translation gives CASRGQTGLNTEAFF.

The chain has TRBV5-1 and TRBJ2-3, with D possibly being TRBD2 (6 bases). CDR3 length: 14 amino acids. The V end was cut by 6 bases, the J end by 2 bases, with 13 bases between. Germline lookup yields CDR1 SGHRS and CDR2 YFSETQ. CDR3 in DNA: TGCGCCAGCACGGTGACGGGAGCCACAGATACGCAGTATTTT. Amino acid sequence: CASTVTGATDTQYF.